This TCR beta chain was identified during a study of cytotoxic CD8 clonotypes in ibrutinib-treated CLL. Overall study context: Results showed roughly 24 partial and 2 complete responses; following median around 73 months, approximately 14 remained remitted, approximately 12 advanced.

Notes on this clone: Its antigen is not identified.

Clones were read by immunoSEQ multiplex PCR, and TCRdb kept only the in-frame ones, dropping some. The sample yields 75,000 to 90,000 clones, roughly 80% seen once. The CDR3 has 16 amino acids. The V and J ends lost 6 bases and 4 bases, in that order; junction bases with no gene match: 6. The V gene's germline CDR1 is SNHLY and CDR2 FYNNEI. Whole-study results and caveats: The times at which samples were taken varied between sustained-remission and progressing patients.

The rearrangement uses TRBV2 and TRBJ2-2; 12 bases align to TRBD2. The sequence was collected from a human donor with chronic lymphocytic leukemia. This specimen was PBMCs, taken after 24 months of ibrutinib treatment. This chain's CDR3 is CASRRTSGIGTGELFF. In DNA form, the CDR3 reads TGTGCCAGCAGAAGGACTAGCGGGATTGGCACCGGGGAGCTGTTTTTT.